This TCR beta chain was profiled in a study of blood T cell repertoires in COVID-19. In the study overall: PBMCs, B-cell-depleted T cells, or T cells were the source of the cDNA or gDNA that made up the material.

In the original processing: It was from reference gene primer amplification that nucleated cell counts were estimated. Measured with immunoSEQ multiplex PCR; TCRdb has only the in-frame clones, and not every one. That table furnishes V, J and clone size, whereas the DNA furnished D and trimming. The sample lists about 66,000 clones, about nine tenths seen once, with about 7.3% in the top ten. The sequencing sample was made of peripheral blood. This clonotype originated in a human donor in a cohort sampled during active COVID-19.

The CDR3 sequence: CASSAPGLATYEQYF. In DNA, the CDR3 is TGTGCCAGCAGCGCTCCGGGACTAGCTACCTACGAGCAGTACTTC. This rearrangement joins TRBV6-2 or TRBV6-3 to TRBJ2-7; 9 bases agree with TRBD2. The CDR3 is made up of 15 amino acids. The germline V gene encodes CDR1 MNHEY and CDR2 SVGEGT. The ends lost 6 bases at V and 2 bases at J; junction bases unmatched: 8.